The entry below gives a single T cell receptor beta chain sequence along with its context. This clonotype was seen a single time. The clone's antigen remains unknown. No base-level quality is on record; no much larger clone is a single base apart. A read on its own is weak evidence. V is cut back by 0 bases and J by 8 bases, with 5 bases in the junction unmatched. Sequences SGHRS (CDR1) and YFSETQ (CDR2) are obtained from the germline V gene. The CDR3 spans 15 residues, from the cysteine through the phenylalanine. The kept DNA is CDR3 alone, 45 bases in frame from the first base. These data belong to a study of blood T cells in healthy people across ages (dated by TCRdb to between 2014 and 2016). At the level of the whole study: Template switching captured roughly one uniquely barcoded TCR beta cDNA molecule per two T cells in model experiments. The study measured age-related changes in TCR beta repertoire diversity using deep sequencing normalized with unique cDNA molecular identifiers. The donors were split into four age groups: young (average 16 years), middle-aged (more than 35), aged (roughly 68) and long-lived (roughly 88). To avoid experimental bias, donors of different ages were distributed randomly across sequencing lanes. Two additional independent replicas of 1 million unique cDNA reads from the same blood draw were analyzed for two donors (one aged 18 to 29 and one aged 80 or older). Beyond this particular receptor, the publication reports: Compared with the aged group, more naive CD4+ T cells, fewer expanded clones and increased TCR diversity were shown by the long-lived group, suggesting age selection. Since profiling was done on bulk unsorted PBMCs, naive and antigen-experienced compartments could not be conclusively compared. A strong correlation was found between observed TCR beta diversity and the percentage of naive T cells measured by flow cytometry. Total diversity estimates from one million sequenced T cells were considered lower bounds and underestimates. As age increased, observed TCR beta diversity per million T cells dropped in a roughly linear way, and a significant reduction was already evident by age 40. Because donor CMV infection status was unknown, age-related changes in expanded clonotypes were potentially confounded.

Libraries were prepared through 5' RACE. The sequencing machine was an Illumina HiSeq 2500. The second PCR ran for roughly 7 to 11 cycles and used a J-beta primer mix along with a sample-barcoded 5' primer. A unique molecular identifier was introduced onto each TCR beta cDNA molecule by a template-switch 5' adaptor carrying 12 random nucleotides. Each sample yielded at least 2.5 million CDR3-containing paired-end reads. The Mint cDNA synthesis kit, primed by a TRBC-specific oligonucleotide, was used to synthesize first-strand cDNA from all RNA. Following uracil-DNA glycosylase treatment, all cDNA underwent a first 18-cycle PCR with the universal primers M1SS and BC2_uni_R. The authors processed their data as follows. Each sample was normalized by randomly selecting 1 million high-quality reads, each carrying a distinct molecular identifier. Instead of being binned into consensus sequences, reads that shared molecular identifiers were thrown out. MiTCR, set to a Q25 quality threshold and the strictest error-elimination algorithm, was used for CDR3 identification, clonotype clustering and error correction. Lower-bound total TCR beta diversity was estimated with a nonparametric unseen species model using Euler transformation. The public reads were quality trimmed at Q25 with fastp and then assembled into clones with MiXCR by TCRdb, keeping productive beta chains. Every CDR3 protein is listed once, alongside the most common genes and DNA of its rows. TCRdb assigned the V and J calls; the authors' analysis was not used. For this sample there are 650,000 to 700,000 distinct CDR3 sequences; approximately 52% appear just once. The ten largest clones take up roughly 14% of the sample.

The donors were some 39 Caucasian individuals from Russia, aged roughly 6 to 100 years, who were systemically healthy. Each donor gave about 9.7 milliliters of peripheral blood, drawn into EDTA-treated Vacutainer tubes. Ficoll-Paque density-gradient centrifugation was used to isolate PBMCs, with at least 7 million obtained per sample. Trizol reagent was used to extract total RNA from the PBMCs, yielding at least 5.5 micrograms per sample. For every donor, flow cytometry on a PBMC aliquot measured the percentage of naive CD45RAhigh/CD27high T cells. This chain joins TRBV5-1 to TRBJ1-6, and TRBD1 matches 7 of the central bases. The clonotype was recovered from an elderly woman in good health. The specimen was blood. The CDR3 has the sequence CASSLEGQRDSPLHF. The DNA reads TGCGCCAGCAGCTTGGAGGGACAGAGAGATTCACCCCTCCACTTT.